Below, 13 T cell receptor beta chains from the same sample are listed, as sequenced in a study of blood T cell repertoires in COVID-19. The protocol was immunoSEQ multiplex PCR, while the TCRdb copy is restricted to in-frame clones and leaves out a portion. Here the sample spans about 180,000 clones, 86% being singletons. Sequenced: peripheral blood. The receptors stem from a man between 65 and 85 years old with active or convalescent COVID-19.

CDR3 sequence (DNA): TGTGCCAGCAGTTATGGCGGGGCAGGCTCCTACGAGCAGTACTTC. This gives the protein CASSYGGAGSYEQYF. The rearrangement joins TRBV6-5 to TRBJ2-7; possible D gene TRBD2, 6 bases. Germline V lookup: CDR1 MNHEY, CDR2 SVGAGI. The CDR3 runs 15 residues. Trimming took off 3 bases at V and 0 bases at J, with 12 bases between the two ends.

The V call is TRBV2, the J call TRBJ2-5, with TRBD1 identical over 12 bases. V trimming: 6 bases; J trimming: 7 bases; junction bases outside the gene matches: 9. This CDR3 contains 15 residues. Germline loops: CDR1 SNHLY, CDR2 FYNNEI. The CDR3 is CASRTGQGASGTQYF. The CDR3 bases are TGTGCCAGCAGGACGGGACAGGGGGCTTCGGGGACCCAGTACTTC.

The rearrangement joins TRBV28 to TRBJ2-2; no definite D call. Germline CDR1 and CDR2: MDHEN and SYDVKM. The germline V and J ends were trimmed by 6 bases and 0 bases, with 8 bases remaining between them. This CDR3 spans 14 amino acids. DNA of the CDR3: TGTGCCAGCAGAGAGAGTACGAACACCGGGGAGCTGTTTTTT. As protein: CASRESTNTGELFF.

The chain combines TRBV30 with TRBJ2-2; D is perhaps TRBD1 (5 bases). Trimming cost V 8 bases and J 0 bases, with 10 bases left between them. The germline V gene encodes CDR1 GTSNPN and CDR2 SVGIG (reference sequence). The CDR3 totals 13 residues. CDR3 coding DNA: TGTGCCAAGCAGGGAACGAACACCGGGGAGCTGTTTTTT. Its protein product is CAKQGTNTGELFF.

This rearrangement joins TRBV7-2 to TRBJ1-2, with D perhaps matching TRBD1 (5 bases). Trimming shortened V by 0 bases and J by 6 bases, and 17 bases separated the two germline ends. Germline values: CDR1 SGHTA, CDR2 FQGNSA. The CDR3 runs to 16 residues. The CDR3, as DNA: TGTGCCAGCAGCTTAGCGCCGACCCCGACGGGGGATGGCTACACCTTC. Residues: CASSLAPTPTGDGYTF.

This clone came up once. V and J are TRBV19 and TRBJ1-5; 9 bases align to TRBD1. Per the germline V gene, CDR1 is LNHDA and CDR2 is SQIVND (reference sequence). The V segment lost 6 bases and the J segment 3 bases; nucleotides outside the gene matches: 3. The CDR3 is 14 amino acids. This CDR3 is CASRDRGPNQPQHF. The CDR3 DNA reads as TGTGCCAGTAGGGACAGGGGCCCCAATCAGCCCCAGCATTTT.

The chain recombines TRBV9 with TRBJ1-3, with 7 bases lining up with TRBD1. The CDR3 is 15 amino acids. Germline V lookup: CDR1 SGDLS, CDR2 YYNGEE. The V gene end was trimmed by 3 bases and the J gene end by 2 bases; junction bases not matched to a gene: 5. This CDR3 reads CASSAAGTAGNTIYF. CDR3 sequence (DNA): TGTGCCAGCAGCGCCGCAGGGACAGCTGGAAACACCATATATTTT.

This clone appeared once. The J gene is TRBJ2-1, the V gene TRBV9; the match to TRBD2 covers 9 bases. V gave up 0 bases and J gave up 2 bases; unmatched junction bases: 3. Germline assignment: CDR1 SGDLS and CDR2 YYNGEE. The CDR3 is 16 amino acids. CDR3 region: CASSVAREGPYNEQFF. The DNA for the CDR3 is TGTGCCAGCAGCGTAGCGCGGGAGGGGCCCTACAATGAGCAGTTCTTC.

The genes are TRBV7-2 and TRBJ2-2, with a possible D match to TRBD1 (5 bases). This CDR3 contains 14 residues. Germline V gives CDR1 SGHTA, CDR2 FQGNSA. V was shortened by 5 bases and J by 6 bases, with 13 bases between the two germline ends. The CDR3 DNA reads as TGTGCCAGCAGCACGGACACCGGAGCCGGGGAGCTGTTTTTT. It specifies CASSTDTGAGELFF.

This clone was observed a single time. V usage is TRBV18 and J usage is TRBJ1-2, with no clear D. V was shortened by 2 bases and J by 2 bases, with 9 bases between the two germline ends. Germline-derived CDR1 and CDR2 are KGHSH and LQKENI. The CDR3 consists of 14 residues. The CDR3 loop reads CASSPSAENYGYTF. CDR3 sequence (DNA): TGTGCCAGCTCACCAAGTGCCGAGAACTATGGCTACACCTTC.

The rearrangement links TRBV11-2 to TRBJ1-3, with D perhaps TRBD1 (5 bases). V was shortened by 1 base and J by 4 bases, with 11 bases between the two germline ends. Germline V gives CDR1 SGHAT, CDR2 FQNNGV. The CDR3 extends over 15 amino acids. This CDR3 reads CASSLAPTAGNTIYF. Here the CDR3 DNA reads TGTGCCAGCAGCTTAGCCCCGACAGCCGGAAACACCATATATTTT.

CDR3 sequence reads: CAWTLARDRATVNYGYTF. Written as DNA, the CDR3 is TGTGCCTGGACCTTAGCCCGGGACAGGGCCACAGTTAACTATGGCTACACCTTC. The rearrangement links TRBV30 to TRBJ1-2; TRBD1 matches at 9 bases. The germline V gene encodes CDR1 GTSNPN and CDR2 SVGIG (reference sequence). V was pared by 4 bases and J by 1 base, with 16 bases of the junction left unmatched. The CDR3 extends over 18 amino acids. The entire variable domain, with the rest obtained from reference TRBV30 and TRBJ1-2, is as follows: SQTIHQWPATLVQPVGSPLSLECTVEGTSNPNLYWYRQAAGRGLQLLFYSVGIGQISSEVPQNLSASRPQDRQFILSSKKLLLSDSGFYLCAWTLARDRATVNYGYTFGSGTRLTVV.

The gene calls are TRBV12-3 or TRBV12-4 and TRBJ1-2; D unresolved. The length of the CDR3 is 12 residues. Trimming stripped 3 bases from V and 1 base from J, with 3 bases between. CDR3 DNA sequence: TGTGCCAGCAGTTTCCGTAACTATGGCTACACCTTC. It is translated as CASSFRNYGYTF.